The 30 T cell receptor beta chains in this list originate from one sample, sequenced in a study of OX40 agonist ivuxolimab in advanced cancers. Assay used: immunoSEQ multiplex PCR; TCRdb lists only in-frame clones, some missing. Here the sample spans roughly 80,000 clones, more than 85% being singletons. This specimen was CD4+ or CD8+ T cells sorted from blood, taken in a trial of the OX40 agonist ivuxolimab. These receptors all come from an adult with an advanced solid tumor such as melanoma, head and neck, liver or kidney cancer.

The rearrangement links TRBV10-3 to TRBJ2-7, with 10 bases matching TRBD1. The CDR3 runs 12 residues. CDR1 is ENHRY and CDR2 is SYGVKD in the germline V gene. After removal of 10 bases from V and 3 bases from J, the junction contained 3 bases not matched to a gene. CDR3 region: CASGQGDYEQYF. In nucleotides, the CDR3 is TGTGCCAGCGGACAGGGGGACTACGAGCAGTACTTC.

This CDR3 is CASSSGQGGNTEAFF. The DNA for the CDR3 is TGTGCCAGCAGCTCCGGACAGGGGGGTAACACTGAAGCTTTCTTT. V is TRBV7-9 and J is TRBJ1-1, with 10 positions matching TRBD1. CDR1 SEHNR and CDR2 FQNEAQ come from the germline V gene (reference sequence). This CDR3 has 15 residues. J was trimmed by 2 bases and V by 4 bases; bases with no gene match: 4.

This clone was seen only once. J is TRBJ2-2 and V is TRBV28; D is undetermined. V was trimmed by 6 bases and J by 6 bases, leaving 14 bases between them. Germline values: CDR1 MDHEN, CDR2 SYDVKM. The CDR3 sequence is 14 residues long. The CDR3 spells CASSFRGPPGELFF. The CDR3 DNA sequence: TGTGCCAGCAGCTTCCGTGGACCCCCCGGGGAGCTGTTTTTT.

There are a few counts of this clone. The chain uses TRBV7-9 and TRBJ2-7; D is perhaps TRBD1 (6 bases). Trimming stripped 1 base from V and 1 base from J, with 14 bases between. Germline CDR1 reads SEHNR; CDR2 reads FQNEAQ (reference sequence). The CDR3 runs 16 residues. CDR3 nucleotides: TGTGCCAGCAGCTTAGAGTTAAACAGGGTTTCCTACGAGCAGTACTTC. It specifies CASSLELNRVSYEQYF.

V usage is TRBV9 and J usage is TRBJ2-2; 10 bases are shared with TRBD2. Germline CDR1 and CDR2: SGDLS and YYNGEE. V was pared by 2 bases and J by 2 bases, with 6 bases of the junction left unmatched. This CDR3 contains 17 residues. In DNA, the CDR3 is TGTGCCAGCAGCGTGGCCACTAGCGGGGTCAACACCGGGGAGCTGTTTTTT. This translates into CASSVATSGVNTGELFF.

The chain couples TRBV4-3 to TRBJ1-2; the D is unclear. V was trimmed by 0 bases and J by 4 bases, leaving 6 bases between them. This CDR3 has 13 amino acids. The germline V gene encodes CDR1 LGHNA and CDR2 YSLEER. CDR3 loop: CASSQDSGYGYTF. The CDR3 coding sequence is TGCGCCAGCAGCCAAGATTCGGGCTATGGCTACACCTTC.

The chain recombines TRBV19 with TRBJ1-1; D is unclear. Trimming took 4 bases from V and 2 from J, leaving 8 bases between them. CDR3 length: 13 amino acids. From germline, CDR1 is LNHDA and CDR2 SQIVND (reference sequence). The CDR3 sequence: CASSKQANTEAFF. The CDR3 DNA reads as TGTGCCAGTAGTAAGCAGGCTAACACTGAAGCTTTCTTT.

This sequence joins TRBV2 and TRBJ1-6; no reliable D call. This CDR3 has 16 residues. V lost 1 base to trimming and J lost 7 bases, with 14 bases between them. In germline, CDR1 is SNHLY, CDR2 FYNNEI. The CDR3 loop is CASSEVLGSGNSPLHF. The DNA for the CDR3 is TGTGCCAGCAGTGAAGTTCTGGGGTCGGGGAATTCACCCCTCCACTTT.

The chain joins TRBV7-8 to TRBJ2-3, with 8 bases matching TRBD2. Germline V gene lookup returns CDR1 SGHVS and CDR2 FQNEAQ. Trimming cost V 1 base and J 0 bases; bases outside gene matches: 0. The CDR3 sequence is 15 residues long. CDR3 sequence reads: CASSLGLASTDTQYF. The CDR3 nucleotides are TGTGCCAGCAGCTTAGGACTAGCGAGCACAGATACGCAGTATTTT. Together with reference TRBV7-8 and TRBJ2-3, the CDR3 gives the full variable domain: GAGVSQSPRYKVAKRGQDVALRCDPISGHVSLFWYQQALGQGPEFLTYFQNEAQLDKSGLPSDRFFAERPEGSVSTLKIQRTQQEDSAVYLCASSLGLASTDTQYFGPGTRLTVL.

This chain joins TRBV19 and TRBJ2-1; 9 nucleotides align to TRBD1. CDR1 and CDR2 (germline): LNHDA, SQIVND (reference sequence). This CDR3 contains 13 residues. The ends lost 1 base at V and 12 bases at J; junction bases unmatched: 4. The CDR3 sequence is CASSIGTGGWQFF. As DNA, the CDR3 is TGTGCCAGTAGTATAGGTACAGGGGGCTGGCAGTTCTTC.

The rearrangement uses TRBV9 and TRBJ2-5, with TRBD2 identical over 13 bases. Germline trimming cut 0 bases from V and 5 bases from J; bases unmatched to any gene: 7. The V gene's germline CDR1 is SGDLS and CDR2 YYNGEE. The length of the CDR3 is 17 residues. CDR3 amino acids: CASSVGETSGRSETQYF. In nucleotides, the CDR3 is TGTGCCAGCAGCGTAGGGGAGACTAGCGGGAGGAGTGAGACCCAGTACTTC.

As regards this clone: At one boundary the junction diverges from the germline segment, which might be a read error. The V and J genes are TRBV19 and TRBJ1-1; tentatively, D is TRBD1 (5 bases). The germline V gene has CDR1 LNHDA and CDR2 SQIVND (reference sequence). The CDR3 runs 10 residues. CDR3 sequence (DNA): TGTGCCAGTAGTATCGACAGACCGATCTTT. Protein sequence: CASSIDRPIF. The entire variable domain, with the rest obtained from reference TRBV19 and TRBJ1-1, is as follows: DGGITQSPKYLFRKEGQNVTLSCEQNLNHDAMYWYRQDPGQGLRLIYYSQIVNDFQKGDIAEGYSVSREKKESFPLTVTSAQKNPTAFYLCASSIDRPIFGQGTRLTVV.

The CDR3 coding sequence is TGTGCCAGCAGTGAAGTCGGCGGGGGACTCTACGAGCAGTACTTC. The encoded protein is CASSEVGGGLYEQYF. The rearrangement uses TRBV6-1 and TRBJ2-7; 7 bases line up with TRBD2. The trim removed 1 base at V and 3 bases at J, leaving 6 bases unmatched. The germline V gene has CDR1 MNHNS and CDR2 SASEGT. The CDR3 sequence is 15 residues long.

This chain uses TRBV7-6 with TRBJ1-3; TRBD1 matches 7 bases. The ends lost 5 bases at V and 2 bases at J; junction bases unmatched: 3. The CDR3 is 14 residues long. Germline V CDR1 and CDR2: SGHVS, FNYEAQ. CDR3 in amino acids: CASSSTGAGNTIYF. For the CDR3, the DNA is TGTGCCAGCAGCAGCACAGGGGCTGGAAACACCATATATTTT.

The chain employs TRBV11-2 and TRBJ1-2, with 8 nucleotides matching TRBD1. Germline trimming cut 4 bases from V and 5 bases from J; bases unmatched to any gene: 6. Germline assignment: CDR1 SGHAT and CDR2 FQNNGV. The CDR3 is 14 amino acids. The CDR3 region is CASSSGQATYGYTF. In nucleotides, the CDR3 is TGTGCCAGCAGCTCGGGACAGGCGACATATGGCTACACCTTC.

CDR3: CASSRGGPSEQFF. The CDR3 DNA reads as TGTGCCAGCAGCCGGGGGGGACCGTCTGAGCAGTTCTTC. J is TRBJ2-1 and V is TRBV4-2; 7 nucleotides line up with TRBD2. The CDR3 contains 13 residues. Germline V CDR1 and CDR2: LGHNA, YNFKEQ. V shed 4 bases and J 9 bases; nucleotides not matched to a gene: 6.

V usage is TRBV4-1 and J usage is TRBJ1-5; D remains ambiguous. Germline lookup yields CDR1 MGHRA and CDR2 YSYEKL. The CDR3 contains 16 residues. V was trimmed by 5 bases and J by 4 bases, leaving 18 bases between them. CDR3 loop: CASSAYPIGHNQPQHF. The CDR3 bases are TGCGCCAGCAGCGCATACCCAATAGGGCATAATCAGCCCCAGCATTTT.

The rearrangement joins TRBV5-4 to TRBJ1-4, with D maybe TRBD1 (6 bases). Germline V CDR1 and CDR2: SGHNT, YYREEE (reference sequence). CDR3 length: 14 residues. V dropped 3 bases and J dropped 5 bases, with 11 bases sitting between them. The CDR3 region is CASSSRDTNEKLFF. The CDR3 DNA reads TGTGCCAGCAGCTCTCGGGACACAAATGAAAAACTGTTTTTT.

The J gene is TRBJ2-7, the V gene TRBV7-6; 7 bases map to TRBD1. J was trimmed by 3 bases and V by 2 bases; bases with no gene match: 4. This CDR3 region has 14 residues. Germline V gene lookup returns CDR1 SGHVS and CDR2 FNYEAQ. This CDR3 reads CASSLTTGSYEQYF. For the CDR3, the DNA is TGTGCCAGCAGCTTAACGACAGGGAGCTACGAGCAGTACTTC.

This clone has just one count. The rearrangement links TRBV7-9 to TRBJ2-5, with 10 positions matching TRBD2. Matching the DNA end better, TRBJ2-7 makes the J call doubtful. The V gene's germline CDR1 is SEHNR and CDR2 FQNEAQ (reference sequence). The CDR3 has 15 amino acids. The DNA for the CDR3 is TGTGCCAGCAGCTTAGAGCTAGCGGGGGTTTACGAGCAGTACTTC. This gives the protein CASSLELAGVYEQYF.

The chain carries TRBV5-6 and TRBJ2-2, with TRBD2 identical over 10 bases. CDR1 and CDR2 (germline): SGHDT, YYEEEE. This CDR3 comprises 17 residues. Trimming at V came to 3 bases and at J to 7 bases, leaving 12 bases not matched to a gene. The CDR3 loop is CASSSPQSGGADGELFF. The CDR3 DNA is TGTGCCAGCAGCTCTCCTCAGAGCGGGGGGGCGGACGGGGAGCTGTTTTTT.

CDR3 DNA: TGTGCCAGCAGCCTTCGGACAGGGGATATTGACACCATATATTTT. It yields the protein CASSLRTGDIDTIYF. The chain has TRBV9 and TRBJ1-3, with 9 bases aligning to TRBD1. The CDR3 contains 15 residues. Germline trimming cut 4 bases from V and 8 bases from J; bases unmatched to any gene: 10. Germline-derived CDR1 and CDR2 are SGDLS and YYNGEE.

The genes are TRBV7-2 and TRBJ2-3; TRBD2 agrees at 11 bases. CDR3 length: 17 residues. Germline CDR1 reads SGHTA; CDR2 reads FQGNSA. The trim removed 2 bases at V and 1 base at J, leaving 5 bases unmatched. CDR3 sequence (DNA): TGTGCCAGCAGCTTAACTACTAGCGGGGGACGCACAGATACGCAGTATTTT. Its translation: CASSLTTSGGRTDTQYF.

The V call is TRBV12-5, the J call TRBJ1-4; TRBD1 matches 8 bases. CDR1 and CDR2 (germline): LGHNT, FRNRAP. The CDR3 has 17 residues. J was trimmed by 8 bases and V by 0 bases; bases with no gene match: 11. This CDR3 reads CASGLVTTGQVDEKLFF. CDR3 DNA sequence: TGTGCTAGTGGTTTGGTAACGACGGGACAGGTCGACGAAAAACTGTTTTTT.

The rearrangement joins TRBV27 to TRBJ1-6; D might be TRBD1 (5 bases). The germline CDR1 and CDR2 sequences are MNHEY and SMNVEV (reference sequence). This CDR3 is 14 amino acids long. V was trimmed by 6 bases and J by 7 bases, leaving 13 bases between them. CDR3 loop: CASRPRGGNSPLHF. The DNA of the CDR3 is TGTGCCAGCAGGCCCCGTGGGGGGAATTCACCCCTCCACTTT.

This chain links TRBV5-8 with TRBJ2-7; tentatively, D is TRBD1 (7 bases). This CDR3 contains 20 residues. V was shortened by 3 bases and J by 5 bases, with 33 bases between the two germline ends. Germline CDR1 and CDR2: SGHTS and YDEGEE. The CDR3 sequence is CASSWEFPGQYKGGWDEQYF. DNA for the CDR3: TGTGCCAGCAGCTGGGAGTTCCCGGGACAGTACAAAGGAGGGTGGGACGAGCAGTACTTC. Full variable domain (missing parts from reference TRBV5-8 and TRBJ2-7): EAGVTQSPTHLIKTRGQQATLRCSPISGHTSVYWYQQALGLGLQFLLWYDEGEERNRGNFPPRFSGRQFPNYSSELNVNALELEDSALYLCASSWEFPGQYKGGWDEQYFGPGTRLTVT.

The CDR3 reads CASSLDGASNEKLFF. CDR3 DNA: TGCGCCAGCAGCCTAGACGGGGCATCGAATGAAAAACTGTTTTTT. The V gene is TRBV4-3, the J gene TRBJ1-4; D possibly corresponds to TRBD1 (5 bases). This CDR3 has 15 amino acids. With 4 bases removed from V and 5 bases from J, the gap between germline ends came to 14 bases. Germline lookup yields CDR1 LGHNA and CDR2 YSLEER.

The chain recombines TRBV11-2 with TRBJ2-5, with 7 nucleotides matching TRBD2. This CDR3 spans 16 amino acids. The germline gives CDR1 SGHAT, CDR2 FQNNGV. Trimming cost V 1 base and J 0 bases; bases outside gene matches: 5. The chain's CDR3 is CASSLVLAAYQETQYF. In DNA, the CDR3 is TGTGCCAGCAGCTTAGTGCTAGCGGCGTACCAAGAGACCCAGTACTTC.

The chain carries TRBV30 and TRBJ2-3; no reliable D call. Trimming stripped 0 bases from V and 6 bases from J, with 10 bases between. Germline V gene lookup returns CDR1 GTSNPN and CDR2 SVGIG (reference sequence). This CDR3 is 13 amino acids long. The CDR3 DNA is TGTGCCTGGAGTGTATCGTTGGGGGATACGCAGTATTTT. This encodes CAWSVSLGDTQYF.

The rearrangement links TRBV28 to TRBJ1-6; 11 positions agree with TRBD1. This CDR3 is built from 16 residues. Germline V gene sequence: CDR1 MDHEN, CDR2 SYDVKM. Trimming removed 7 bases from V and 9 bases from J; junction bases left unmatched: 11. This CDR3 is CASTGTGGLIGSPLHF. The CDR3 coding sequence is TGTGCCAGCACGGGGACAGGGGGTTTGATAGGTTCACCCCTCCACTTT.